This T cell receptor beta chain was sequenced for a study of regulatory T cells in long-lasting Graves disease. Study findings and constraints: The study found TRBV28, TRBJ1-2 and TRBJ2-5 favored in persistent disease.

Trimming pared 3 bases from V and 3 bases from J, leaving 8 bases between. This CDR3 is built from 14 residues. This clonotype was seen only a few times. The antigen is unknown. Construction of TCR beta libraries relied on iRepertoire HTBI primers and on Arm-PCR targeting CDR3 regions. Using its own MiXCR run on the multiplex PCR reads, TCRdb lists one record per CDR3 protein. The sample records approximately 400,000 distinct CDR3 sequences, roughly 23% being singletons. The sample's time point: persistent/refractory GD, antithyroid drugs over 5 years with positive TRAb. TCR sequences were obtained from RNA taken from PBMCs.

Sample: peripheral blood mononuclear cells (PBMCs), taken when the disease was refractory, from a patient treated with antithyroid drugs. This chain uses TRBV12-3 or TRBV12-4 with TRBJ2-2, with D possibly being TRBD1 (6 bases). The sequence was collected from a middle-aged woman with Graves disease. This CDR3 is CASSFPGDTGELFF. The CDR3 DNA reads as TGTGCCAGCAGTTTCCCAGGGGACACCGGGGAGCTGTTTTTT.